This T cell receptor (beta chain) was sequenced for a study of CXCR3-negative and CXCR3-positive naive CD8 T cells. On this clonotype: Its antigen is unidentified.

Looked up from germline, CDR1 is SQVTM and CDR2 is ANQGSEA. The CDR3 has 13 amino acids. Overall study findings and caveats: High diversity, comparable across both naive subsets, contrasted with much lower diversity in memory CD8+ cells.

The method, 5' RACE with UMI labels, was used to prepare the TRB cDNA libraries. TCRdb re-called the 5' RACE reads and shows each CDR3 protein once, DNA omitted. This repertoire includes approximately 52,000 distinct CDR3 sequences. The chain joins TRBV29-1 to TRBJ2-2; TCRdb picks TRBD1, but there is no DNA to check that call. The receptor was derived from a human donor in good health. Some clones in this sample may be carry-over from other donors' samples. Input material: memory CD8+ T cells from blood. The CDR3 is CSVVQEDRGELFF.